This T cell receptor beta chain came from a study of cytomegalovirus exposure and HLA in healthy donors. Trimming took off 0 bases at V and 6 bases at J, with 6 bases between the two ends. This CDR3 has 12 residues. Germline V lookup: CDR1 SGHRS, CDR2 YFSETQ. This clone showed up just a few times. No antigen is known for it. PCR was performed using 60 Vbeta and 13 Jbeta primers. Some clones are missing from TCRdb's copy, which holds only in-frame ones; the method was immunoSEQ multiplex PCR. Counted here are roughly 68,000 clones, around four fifths occurring once; the ten biggest clones make up more than 5%. Study-wide results and caveats: In a later analysis, a genetic analysis reported fewer productive-TCR N-insertions in an Asian-associated ancestry cluster than the cohort average. Per published accounts, TCR beta sequences correctly predicted the HLA-A and HLA-B alleles of most subjects. Being indistinguishable, some V segments were excluded, TRBV6-2 and TRBV6-3 among them. The authors later linked a missense DCLRE1C variant to TCR beta V- and J-gene trimming.

The chain recombines TRBV5-1 with TRBJ1-2; weak D call: TRBD1 (6 bases). The sample comprised PBMCs. The origin of this receptor is a male donor in good health and CMV-seropositive. The CDR3 sequence is CASSLAGDGYTF. The DNA for the CDR3 is TGCGCCAGCAGCTTGGCAGGGGATGGCTACACCTTC.